This TCR beta chain was found in a study of vaccination and CD4 T cells after COVID-19. About the research overall: Each of the control cultures got a CEFX pool, an HIV-1 Nef pool, or no peptide.

The CDR3 consists of 16 residues. J gave up 3 bases and V 5 bases, and 11 bases lay outside the gene matches. From germline, CDR1 is DFQATT and CDR2 SNEGSKA (reference sequence). About this clonotype itself: The antigen remains undetermined.

Time point: late sampling 161 to 241 days after vaccination in a few convalescent patients. Stated treatment: roughly 10-day PBMC culture with coronavirus spike peptide pools or control peptides (ViraFEST assay). An Oncomine TCR Beta short-read assay was used to sequence the DNA from cultured CD4+ T cells. In TCRdb, the PCR reads were re-called with MiXCR into one record per CDR3 protein. The sample has 15,000 to 20,000 distinct CDR3 sequences, roughly half seen once. The receptor was derived from a human donor who had recovered from COVID-19. The genes are TRBV20-1 and TRBJ2-1; the match to TRBD2 covers 9 bases. The sequencing here drew on CD4+ T cells from blood, cultured in vitro, taken about 7 months after SARS-CoV-2 vaccination. The CDR3 nucleotides read TGCAGTGCTGGGAATTGGGCTAGCGGGAACTACAATGAGCAGTTCTTC. It translates to CSAGNWASGNYNEQFF.